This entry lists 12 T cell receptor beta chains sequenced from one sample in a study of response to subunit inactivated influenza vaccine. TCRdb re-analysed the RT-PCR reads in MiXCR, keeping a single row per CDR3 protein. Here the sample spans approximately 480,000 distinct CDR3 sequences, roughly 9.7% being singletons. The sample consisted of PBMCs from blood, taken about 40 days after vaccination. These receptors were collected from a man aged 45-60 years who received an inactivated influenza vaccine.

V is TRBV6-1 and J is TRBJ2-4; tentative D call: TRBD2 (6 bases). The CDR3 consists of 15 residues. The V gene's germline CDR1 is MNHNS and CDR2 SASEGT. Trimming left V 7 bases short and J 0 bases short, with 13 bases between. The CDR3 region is CASILGGLAKNIQYF. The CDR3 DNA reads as TGTGCCAGCATATTGGGGGGTTTAGCCAAAAACATTCAGTACTTC.

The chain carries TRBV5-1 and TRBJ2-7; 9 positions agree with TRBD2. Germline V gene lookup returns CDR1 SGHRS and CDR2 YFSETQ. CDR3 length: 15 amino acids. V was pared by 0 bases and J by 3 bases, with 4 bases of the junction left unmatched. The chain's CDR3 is CASSLELAGRYEQYF. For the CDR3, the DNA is TGCGCCAGCAGCTTGGAGCTAGCGGGGCGCTACGAGCAGTACTTC. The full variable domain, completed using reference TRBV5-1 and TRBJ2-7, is KAGVTQTPRYLIKTRGQQVTLSCSPISGHRSVSWYQQTPGQGLQFLFEYFSETQRNKGNFPGRFSGRQFSNSRSEMNVSTLELGDSALYLCASSLELAGRYEQYFGPGTRLTVT.

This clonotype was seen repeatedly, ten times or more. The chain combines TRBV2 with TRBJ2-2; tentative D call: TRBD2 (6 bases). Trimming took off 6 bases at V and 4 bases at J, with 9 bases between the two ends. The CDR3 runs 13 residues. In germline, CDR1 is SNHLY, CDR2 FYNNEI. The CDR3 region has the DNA TGTGCCAGCAGGGGGGGACCCACCGGGGAGCTGTTTTTT. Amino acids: CASRGGPTGELFF.

CDR3 sequence (DNA): TGCGCCAGCAGCCTGACGCGAGGGAGCGCCGGGGAGCTGTTTTTT. Translated: CASSLTRGSAGELFF. The chain links TRBV5-1 to TRBJ2-2, with D tentatively TRBD2 (5 bases). The CDR3 sequence is 15 residues long. V gave up 4 bases and J gave up 6 bases, with 16 bases separating them. CDR1 and CDR2 (germline): SGHRS, YFSETQ.

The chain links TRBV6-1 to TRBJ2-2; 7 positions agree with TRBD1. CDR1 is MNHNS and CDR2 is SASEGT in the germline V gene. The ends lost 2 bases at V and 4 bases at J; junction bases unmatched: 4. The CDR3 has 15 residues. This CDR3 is CASSELTGTTGELFF. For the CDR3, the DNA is TGTGCCAGCAGTGAATTGACAGGGACCACCGGGGAGCTGTTTTTT.

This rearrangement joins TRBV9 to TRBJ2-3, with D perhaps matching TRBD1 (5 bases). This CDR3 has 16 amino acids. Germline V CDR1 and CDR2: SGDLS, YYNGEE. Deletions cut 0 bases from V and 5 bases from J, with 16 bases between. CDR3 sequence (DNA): TGTGCCAGCAGCGTAGCTTCAGGGCCGGTTAGAGATACGCAGTATTTT. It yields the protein CASSVASGPVRDTQYF.

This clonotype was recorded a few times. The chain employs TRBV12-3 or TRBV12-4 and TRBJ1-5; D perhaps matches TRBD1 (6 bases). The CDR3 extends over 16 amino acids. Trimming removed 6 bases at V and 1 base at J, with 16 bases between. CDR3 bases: TGTGCCAGCAGCCTGTCGGGGGGCAGAAGCAATCAGCCCCAGCATTTT. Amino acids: CASSLSGGRSNQPQHF.

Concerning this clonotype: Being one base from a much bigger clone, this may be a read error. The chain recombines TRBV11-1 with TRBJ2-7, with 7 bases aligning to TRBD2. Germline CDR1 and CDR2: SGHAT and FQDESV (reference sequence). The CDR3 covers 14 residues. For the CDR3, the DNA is TGTGCCAGCATCTTAGCGGGCAGCGCCTACGAGCAGTACTTC. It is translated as CASILAGSAYEQYF.

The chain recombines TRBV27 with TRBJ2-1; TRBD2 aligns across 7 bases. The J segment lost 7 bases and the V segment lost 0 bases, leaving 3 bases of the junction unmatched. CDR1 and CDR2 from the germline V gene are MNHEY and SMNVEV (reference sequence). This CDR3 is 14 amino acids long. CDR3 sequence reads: CASSLSNGRNEQFF. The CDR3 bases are TGTGCCAGCAGTTTATCGAACGGGAGGAATGAGCAGTTCTTC.

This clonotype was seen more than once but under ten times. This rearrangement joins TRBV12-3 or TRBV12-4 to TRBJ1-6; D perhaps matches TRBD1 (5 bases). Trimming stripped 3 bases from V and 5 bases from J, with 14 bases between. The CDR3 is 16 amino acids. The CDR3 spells CASSFGWGRDNSPLHF. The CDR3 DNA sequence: TGTGCCAGCAGTTTCGGTTGGGGCAGGGATAATTCACCCCTCCACTTT.

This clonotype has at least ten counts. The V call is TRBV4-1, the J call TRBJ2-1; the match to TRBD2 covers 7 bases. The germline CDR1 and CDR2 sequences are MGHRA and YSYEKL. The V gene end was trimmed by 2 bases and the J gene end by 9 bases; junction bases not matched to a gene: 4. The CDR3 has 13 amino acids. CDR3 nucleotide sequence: TGCGCCAGCAGCCAATGGGCTAGCGGTGAGCAGTTCTTC. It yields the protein CASSQWASGEQFF.

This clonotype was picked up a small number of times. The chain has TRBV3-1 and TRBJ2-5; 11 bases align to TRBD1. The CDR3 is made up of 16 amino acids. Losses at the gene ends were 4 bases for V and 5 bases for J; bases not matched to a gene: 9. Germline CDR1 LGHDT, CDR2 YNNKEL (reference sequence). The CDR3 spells CASSLERTGGGETQYF. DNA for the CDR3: TGTGCCAGCAGCCTCGAGAGGACAGGGGGCGGGGAGACCCAGTACTTC.